This T cell receptor beta chain was identified during a study of T cells after yellow fever vaccination. V gave up 5 bases and J gave up 3 bases, with 9 bases separating them. The germline CDR1 and CDR2 sequences are KGHDR and SFDVKD. The CDR3 runs 13 residues. About this clonotype: Its specificity is unknown.

TCRdb ran MiXCR on the 5' RACE reads and lists one entry per CDR3 protein. This sample yields 610,000 or so distinct CDR3 sequences, of which about 12% are seen a single time; 14% to 15% belongs to the top ten. Study-wide findings and caveats: A small proportion of clonotypes was detected in both the CD4 and CD8 compartments.

The sequencing here drew on PBMCs, taken on the day of the yellow fever booster vaccination. The chain carries TRBV24-1 and TRBJ1-1; a possible D gene is TRBD1 (5 bases). The clonotype was recovered from a man between 25 and 39 years old who received the YFV17D yellow fever vaccine. The CDR3 loop is CATSGDRHTEAFF. The CDR3 bases are TGTGCCACCAGTGGAGACAGACACACTGAAGCTTTCTTT.